Below, 4 T cell receptor beta chains from the same sample are listed, as sequenced in a study of regulatory T cells in long-lasting Graves disease. Stated time point: persistent/refractory GD, antithyroid drugs over 5 years with positive TRAb. Preparation of the TCR library used RNA extracted from PBMCs. Arm-PCR of CDR3 regions and iRepertoire HTBI primers were the basis on which TCR beta libraries were built. TCRdb called the multiplex PCR reads again in MiXCR, with one record for every CDR3 protein. The sample includes 450,000 or so distinct CDR3 sequences, 20% to 25% of them seen just once. The sequenced sample was peripheral blood mononuclear cells (PBMCs), obtained when the disease was refractory, from a patient treated with antithyroid drugs. These receptors were taken from a female donor with Graves disease.

This clonotype was picked up many times. The chain is built from TRBV6-1 and TRBJ1-2; 8 bases are a match to TRBD1. The germline V gene has CDR1 MNHNS and CDR2 SASEGT. This CDR3 has 12 residues. Unmatched junction bases numbered 0, after V lost 6 bases and J lost 3 bases. CDR3: CASRGQDYGYTF. The CDR3 DNA follows: TGTGCCAGCAGGGGACAGGACTATGGCTACACCTTC.

This clonotype occurred a few times. The chain links TRBV20-1 to TRBJ2-1; the D gene is possibly TRBD1 (7 bases). Germline values: CDR1 DFQATT, CDR2 SNEGSKA (reference sequence). The V gene lost 8 bases and the J gene lost 4 bases, with 12 bases spanning the gap. The CDR3 has 12 amino acids. The CDR3 reads CSTRDSYNEQFF. Written as DNA, the CDR3 is TGCAGTACGCGGGACAGTTACAATGAGCAGTTCTTC.

This clonotype was recorded at least ten times. The chain links TRBV24-1 to TRBJ2-2; a possible D gene is TRBD1 (6 bases). Per the germline V gene, CDR1 is KGHDR and CDR2 is SFDVKD. Trimming took off 3 bases at V and 4 bases at J, with 8 bases between the two ends. The CDR3 has 14 residues. The CDR3 sequence is CATSDHRATGELFF. Here the CDR3 DNA reads TGTGCCACCAGTGATCACAGGGCCACCGGGGAGCTGTTTTTT.

This clonotype showed up many times. V usage is TRBV28 and J usage is TRBJ1-5; D remains ambiguous. V lost 2 bases and J 9 bases, leaving 8 bases between the germline ends. The CDR3 contains 12 residues. In germline, CDR1 is MDHEN, CDR2 SYDVKM. The CDR3 DNA sequence: TGTGCCAGCAGTTTAGGTTCCGGGCCCCAGCATTTT. This encodes CASSLGSGPQHF.